The rows below give T cell receptor beta chains drawn from one sample of a study of CD8+ T cells in alopecia areata. Generated by immunoSEQ multiplex PCR, the TCRdb table keeps only in-frame clones and is missing some. The table lists 170,000 or so clones, over 55% of them singletons. The material was CD4+ T cells sorted from blood, obtained at week 0. All receptors come from a human donor with alopecia areata. CDR3s include the opening cysteine and the closing phenylalanine or tryptophan. A D gene is named only where the DNA matches it firmly. Clone size, where shown, is once, few, many, or a class for clones that have expanded.

cdr3_aa: CASNPENTGELFF
cdr3_nt: TGTGCCAGCAACCCCGAGAACACCGGGGAGCTGTTTTTT
clone_size: few
d_call: -
v_call: TRBV2
cdr3_length: 13
j_call: TRBJ2-2

cdr3_aa: CATSSVGTGVEQYF
cdr3_nt: TGTGCCACCAGCAGTGTTGGGACAGGGGTCGAGCAGTACTTC
clone_size: -
d_call: TRBD1
v_call: TRBV15
cdr3_length: 14
j_call: TRBJ2-7

cdr3_aa: CAWSAPLRYTF
cdr3_nt: TGTGCCTGGAGTGCCCCTCTCCGCTACACCTTC
clone_size: -
d_call: -
v_call: TRBV30
cdr3_length: 11
j_call: TRBJ1-2

cdr3_aa: CASSPRDSSNIQYF
cdr3_nt: TGTGCCAGCAGCCCGAGGGATTCGAGTAACATTCAGTACTTC
clone_size: few
d_call: -
v_call: TRBV5-4
cdr3_length: 14
j_call: TRBJ2-4

cdr3_aa: CASSQAIGTGSFGYTF
cdr3_nt: TGCGCCAGCAGCCAAGCAATTGGGACAGGGTCTTTTGGCTACACCTTC
clone_size: few
d_call: TRBD1
v_call: TRBV4-3
cdr3_length: 16
j_call: TRBJ1-2

cdr3_aa: CASSLGTHTDTQYF
cdr3_nt: TGTGCCAGCAGCTTGGGGACTCACACAGATACGCAGTATTTT
clone_size: -
d_call: -
v_call: TRBV5-6
cdr3_length: 14
j_call: TRBJ2-3

cdr3_aa: CASSLGGSISNQPQHF
cdr3_nt: TGTGCCAGCAGCTTGGGCGGCAGTATAAGCAATCAGCCCCAGCATTTT
clone_size: -
d_call: -
v_call: TRBV7-2
cdr3_length: 16
j_call: TRBJ1-5

cdr3_aa: CASSVGERTEAFF
cdr3_nt: TGTGCCAGCAGTGTTGGGGAGCGCACTGAAGCTTTCTTT
clone_size: -
d_call: -
v_call: TRBV6-1
cdr3_length: 13
j_call: TRBJ1-1

cdr3_aa: CASSPLLGTQYF
cdr3_nt: TGTGCCAGCAGTCCCCTGCTCGGGACCCAGTACTTC
clone_size: -
d_call: -
v_call: TRBV7-2
cdr3_length: 12
j_call: TRBJ2-5

cdr3_aa: CASSPVLTHQETQYF
cdr3_nt: TGCGCCAGCAGTCCCGTCCTGACACACCAAGAGACCCAGTACTTC
clone_size: -
d_call: -
v_call: TRBV5-1
cdr3_length: 15
j_call: TRBJ2-5

cdr3_aa: CASSQSLSEKLFF
cdr3_nt: TGCGCCAGCAGCCAATCGTTGTCTGAAAAACTGTTTTTT
clone_size: -
d_call: -
v_call: TRBV4-3
cdr3_length: 13
j_call: TRBJ1-4

cdr3_aa: CASSSNVGEGIEKLFF
cdr3_nt: TGTGCCAGCAGCTCGAACGTTGGAGAGGGCATCGAAAAACTGTTTTTT
clone_size: -
d_call: -
v_call: TRBV5-6
cdr3_length: 16
j_call: TRBJ1-4

cdr3_aa: CASSLDSYGSAEQFF
cdr3_nt: TGTGCCAGCAGCTTAGATAGCTATGGCTCTGCTGAGCAGTTCTTC
clone_size: few
d_call: -
v_call: TRBV11-2
cdr3_length: 15
j_call: TRBJ2-1

cdr3_aa: CAISEGEQPQHF
cdr3_nt: TGTGCCATCAGTGAAGGAGAGCAGCCCCAGCATTTT
clone_size: few
d_call: -
v_call: TRBV10-3
cdr3_length: 12
j_call: TRBJ1-5

cdr3_aa: CATSREAGEQYF
cdr3_nt: TGTGCCACCAGCAGAGAGGCCGGAGAGCAGTACTTC
clone_size: -
d_call: -
v_call: TRBV15
cdr3_length: 12
j_call: TRBJ2-7

cdr3_aa: CASRSGSSYEQYF
cdr3_nt: TGTGCCAGTCGATCGGGTAGCTCCTACGAGCAGTACTTC
clone_size: -
d_call: -
v_call: TRBV19
cdr3_length: 13
j_call: TRBJ2-7

cdr3_aa: CASSLRRYSTDTQYF
cdr3_nt: TGTGCCAGCAGTCTCCGACGGTATAGCACAGATACGCAGTATTTT
clone_size: -
d_call: -
v_call: TRBV6-5
cdr3_length: 15
j_call: TRBJ2-3

cdr3_aa: CASSLAGGADGYTF
cdr3_nt: TGTGCCAGCAGCTTGGCTGGGGGTGCGGATGGCTACACCTTC
clone_size: few
d_call: -
v_call: TRBV5-5
cdr3_length: 14
j_call: TRBJ1-2

cdr3_aa: CASSQGRTGLVGAFF
cdr3_nt: TGCGCCAGCAGCCAAGGGCGGACCGGACTAGTGGGGGCTTTCTTT
clone_size: few
d_call: -
v_call: TRBV4-3
cdr3_length: 15
j_call: TRBJ1-1

cdr3_aa: CSVVPRMNTEAFF
cdr3_nt: TGCAGCGTTGTTCCCCGGATGAACACTGAAGCTTTCTTT
clone_size: few
d_call: -
v_call: TRBV29-1
cdr3_length: 13
j_call: TRBJ1-1

cdr3_aa: CASCETGLNEKLFF
cdr3_nt: TGTGCCAGCTGCGAGACGGGCCTTAATGAAAAACTGTTTTTT
clone_size: -
d_call: -
v_call: TRBV25-1
cdr3_length: 14
j_call: TRBJ1-4

cdr3_aa: CASSLAKGYEQYF
cdr3_nt: TGTGCCAGCAGCTTAGCGAAAGGGTACGAGCAGTACTTC
clone_size: few
d_call: -
v_call: TRBV7-2
cdr3_length: 13
j_call: TRBJ2-7

cdr3_aa: CASTVGVTDTQYF
cdr3_nt: TGTGCCAGCACCGTAGGGGTGACAGATACGCAGTATTTT
clone_size: once
d_call: -
v_call: TRBV5-6
cdr3_length: 13
j_call: TRBJ2-3

cdr3_aa: CASSPTGEYEQYF
cdr3_nt: TGCGCCAGCAGCCCAACAGGGGAATACGAGCAGTACTTC
clone_size: -
d_call: TRBD1
v_call: TRBV5-1
cdr3_length: 13
j_call: TRBJ2-7

cdr3_aa: CAWRMTGANVLTF
cdr3_nt: TGTGCCTGGAGGATGACTGGGGCCAACGTCCTGACTTTC
clone_size: -
d_call: -
v_call: TRBV30
cdr3_length: 13
j_call: TRBJ2-6

cdr3_aa: CATSTGESEQYF
cdr3_nt: TGTGCCACCAGCACAGGGGAGAGCGAGCAGTACTTC
clone_size: -
d_call: -
v_call: TRBV15
cdr3_length: 12
j_call: TRBJ2-7

cdr3_aa: CSVSSSYNEQFF
cdr3_nt: TGCAGCGTTTCTAGCTCCTACAATGAGCAGTTCTTC
clone_size: -
d_call: -
v_call: TRBV29-1
cdr3_length: 12
j_call: TRBJ2-1

cdr3_aa: CAISESRTGETQYF
cdr3_nt: TGTGCCATCAGTGAGTCCCGGACAGGGGAGACCCAGTACTTC
clone_size: -
d_call: TRBD1
v_call: TRBV10-3
cdr3_length: 14
j_call: TRBJ2-5

cdr3_aa: CASSQGQPGQPQHF
cdr3_nt: TGTGCCAGCAGCCAGGGACAACCGGGTCAGCCCCAGCATTTT
clone_size: -
d_call: -
v_call: TRBV7-2
cdr3_length: 14
j_call: TRBJ1-5

cdr3_aa: CASSQGHRATEAFF
cdr3_nt: TGCGCCAGCAGCCAAGGACACCGAGCCACTGAAGCTTTCTTT
clone_size: -
d_call: -
v_call: TRBV4-1
cdr3_length: 14
j_call: TRBJ1-1

cdr3_aa: CASSWDGRSNSPLHF
cdr3_nt: TGTGCCAGCAGCTGGGATGGACGTTCCAATTCACCCCTCCACTTT
clone_size: few
d_call: -
v_call: TRBV5-5
cdr3_length: 15
j_call: TRBJ1-6

cdr3_aa: CSVVILEQFF
cdr3_nt: TGCAGCGTTGTTATACTAGAGCAGTTCTTC
clone_size: -
d_call: -
v_call: TRBV29-1
cdr3_length: 10
j_call: TRBJ2-1

cdr3_aa: CSGLGAVEAFF
cdr3_nt: TGCAGCGGGCTGGGGGCTGTTGAAGCTTTCTTT
clone_size: -
d_call: -
v_call: TRBV29-1
cdr3_length: 11
j_call: TRBJ1-1

cdr3_aa: CAWRAPGPNQPQHF
cdr3_nt: TGTGCCTGGAGGGCCCCGGGTCCTAATCAGCCCCAGCATTTT
clone_size: -
d_call: -
v_call: TRBV30
cdr3_length: 14
j_call: TRBJ1-5

cdr3_aa: CASSLDGIRTDTQYF
cdr3_nt: TGCGCCAGCAGCTTGGACGGAATTCGCACAGATACGCAGTATTTT
clone_size: -
d_call: -
v_call: TRBV5-1
cdr3_length: 15
j_call: TRBJ2-3

cdr3_aa: CSVAGGNEKLFF
cdr3_nt: TGCAGCGTTGCAGGGGGCAATGAAAAACTGTTTTTT
clone_size: -
d_call: TRBD1
v_call: TRBV29-1
cdr3_length: 12
j_call: TRBJ1-4

cdr3_aa: CASTFARSSGANVLTF
cdr3_nt: TGTGCCAGCACTTTCGCCAGGTCCTCTGGGGCCAACGTCCTGACTTTC
clone_size: few
d_call: -
v_call: TRBV2
cdr3_length: 16
j_call: TRBJ2-6

cdr3_aa: CASSLYSYGYTF
cdr3_nt: TGTGCCAGCAGCTTATATAGCTATGGCTACACCTTC
clone_size: few
d_call: -
v_call: TRBV11-2
cdr3_length: 12
j_call: TRBJ1-2

cdr3_aa: CATRPFIVKNIQYF
cdr3_nt: TGTGCCACCAGGCCGTTCATTGTCAAAAACATTCAGTACTTC
clone_size: few
d_call: -
v_call: TRBV7-3
cdr3_length: 14
j_call: TRBJ2-4

cdr3_aa: CAWTPPGGANVLTF
cdr3_nt: TGTGCCTGGACCCCCCCTGGGGGGGCCAACGTCCTGACTTTC
clone_size: -
d_call: -
v_call: TRBV30
cdr3_length: 14
j_call: TRBJ2-6

cdr3_aa: CASTRGPNQPQHF
cdr3_nt: TGTGCCAGCACGCGGGGCCCTAATCAGCCCCAGCATTTT
clone_size: -
d_call: -
v_call: TRBV2
cdr3_length: 13
j_call: TRBJ1-5

cdr3_aa: CASSQGRDRETQYF
cdr3_nt: TGTGCCAGCAGTCAGGGCAGGGATAGAGAGACCCAGTACTTC
clone_size: -
d_call: -
v_call: TRBV2
cdr3_length: 14
j_call: TRBJ2-5

cdr3_aa: CASSRGLAGGTDTQYF
cdr3_nt: TGTGCCAGTAGTCGAGGACTAGCGGGGGGCACAGATACGCAGTATTTT
clone_size: -
d_call: TRBD2
v_call: TRBV19
cdr3_length: 16
j_call: TRBJ2-3